What follows are 9 T cell receptor beta chains derived from one specimen sequenced in a study of identical twins. TCRdb called the 5' RACE reads again in MiXCR, with one record for every CDR3 protein. The table lists a few hundred thousand distinct CDR3 sequences, 6.5% of them singletons. The data were also submitted as part of a second study, on T cells expressing NK-cell markers.

The sequenced sample was CD8+ T cells sorted from blood. These TCRs come from a woman aged 18-29 years in good health.

This clonotype was found many times. The CDR3 DNA reads as TGTGCCAGCAGTCCCCTTGGATCACCAGGGCATGAGCAGTTCTTC. Amino acid sequence: CASSPLGSPGHEQFF. The chain recombines TRBV12-3 or TRBV12-4 with TRBJ2-1, with D possibly matching TRBD1 (5 bases). V was shortened by 5 bases and J by 8 bases, with 19 bases between the two germline ends. The CDR3 has 15 residues.

A remark on this clonotype: One end of the junction varies from germline; a read error may be responsible. The chain recombines TRBV6-1 with TRBJ2-1; tentatively, D is TRBD2 (6 bases). The germline V gene has CDR1 MNHNS and CDR2 SASEGT. CDR3 length equals 16 residues. CDR3 loop: CAGSRVAEAYYNEQFF. CDR3 in DNA: TGTGCCGGCAGTCGAGTAGCGGAAGCCTACTACAATGAGCAGTTCTTC.

In this sample, this clonotype turned up many times. The CDR3 DNA reads TGCGCCAGCAGCTTGGTGACGGACTACGAGCAGTACTTC. Amino acid sequence: CASSLVTDYEQYF. The V and J genes are TRBV5-1 and TRBJ2-7; no clear D gene. The V and J ends lost 0 bases and 3 bases respectively, with 7 bases between them. The CDR3 extends over 13 amino acids. Germline-derived CDR1 and CDR2 are SGHRS and YFSETQ.

This clonotype was observed at least ten times. The chain is built from TRBV29-1 and TRBJ2-7; 12 bases match TRBD1. CDR1 and CDR2 from the germline V gene are SQVTM and ANQGSEA. Germline trimming cut 6 bases from V and 5 bases from J; bases unmatched to any gene: 5. The CDR3 is made up of 13 amino acids. The CDR3 DNA reads TGCAGCGTCCCGGGACAGGGGGCTAACGAGCAGTACTTC. Its protein is CSVPGQGANEQYF.

This clonotype was detected a few times. The genes are TRBV27 and TRBJ2-1; D may be TRBD2 (6 bases). Per germline, CDR1 MNHEY and CDR2 SMNVEV (reference sequence). The CDR3 has 16 residues. Trimming took off 1 base at V and 6 bases at J, with 16 bases between the two ends. This chain's CDR3 is CASSLWDSRVGNEQFF. CDR3 DNA sequence: TGTGCCAGCAGTTTATGGGACTCCCGGGTTGGCAATGAGCAGTTCTTC.

This clonotype occurred a few times. The CDR3 region is CSTPRVSSYGYTF. Here the CDR3 DNA reads TGCAGCACCCCGCGGGTATCATCATATGGCTACACCTTC. This chain connects TRBV29-1 to TRBJ1-2; D is unclear. The CDR3 consists of 13 residues. V lost 8 bases and J lost 5, with 18 bases in between. The germline V gene encodes CDR1 SQVTM and CDR2 ANQGSEA. Full variable domain (rest looked up from reference TRBV29-1 and TRBJ1-2): SAVISQKPSRDICQRGTSLTIQCQVDSQVTMMFWYRQQPGQSLTLIATANQGSEATYESGFVIDKFPISRPNLTFSTLTVSNMSPEDSSIYLCSTPRVSSYGYTFGSGTRLTVV.

This clonotype was picked up a small number of times. The chain has TRBV9 and TRBJ1-2, with D unresolved. Germline V CDR1 and CDR2: SGDLS, YYNGEE. Trimming removed 7 bases at V and 8 bases at J, with 15 bases between. The CDR3 has 12 residues. The chain's CDR3 is CASGGHNGGYTF. DNA of the CDR3: TGTGCCAGCGGCGGGCATAATGGCGGCTACACCTTC.

The table lists this clonotype with a few counts. This rearrangement joins TRBV7-6 to TRBJ2-3, with unresolved D. The CDR3 has 14 residues. Trimming took 4 bases from V and 6 from J, leaving 14 bases between them. CDR1 SGHVS and CDR2 FNYEAQ come from the germline V gene. CDR3 loop: CASSSVSPADTQYF. The DNA of the CDR3 is TGTGCCAGCAGCTCCGTTAGTCCAGCGGATACGCAGTATTTT.

This clonotype was observed a handful of times. V and J are TRBV7-9 and TRBJ2-3; unclear D gene. Trimming removed 3 bases at V and 0 bases at J, with 10 bases between. In germline, CDR1 is SEHNR, CDR2 FQNEAQ (reference sequence). The CDR3 is made up of 15 amino acids. The CDR3 bases are TGTGCCAGCAGCTTTTCCCTGGATAGCACAGATACGCAGTATTTT. Translation gives CASSFSLDSTDTQYF.